Ten or more counts support the clone carrying this TCR beta chain. Its target is unknown. This sample is drawn from a study of T cells after yellow fever vaccination. Study outcomes and limitations: Across the CD4 and CD8 compartments, a small share of clonotypes was present in both. Booster samples showed a return of most primary-vaccination clones (approximately 96% CD4, over 70% CD8).

In making TCR cDNA, 5'RACE template switching added a universal primer site and UMIs to it. TCRdb used MiXCR to reprocess the 5' RACE reads, holding one entry per CDR3 protein. The sample yields about 630,000 distinct CDR3 sequences, 9% to 15% seen once. This CDR3 is 14 amino acids long. V was clipped by 5 bases and J by 9 bases; unmatched bases: 12. CDR1 SEHNR and CDR2 FQNEAQ come from the germline V gene (reference sequence). The receptor was derived from a man aged 25 to 45 who received the YFV17D yellow fever vaccine. The rearrangement joins TRBV7-9 to TRBJ1-2, with 7 bases that match TRBD1. The starting material was PBMCs, obtained on the day of the yellow fever booster vaccination. CDR3 loop: CASSPRRQGNRYTF. The CDR3 DNA reads TGTGCCAGCAGCCCCCGTAGACAGGGAAATCGCTACACCTTC.